These 2 T cell receptor beta chains originate from one sample sequenced in a study of T-cell memory formation after mild COVID-19. TCRdb reanalysed the 5' RACE reads using MiXCR and keeps one entry per CDR3 protein. The sample holds around 510,000 distinct CDR3 sequences, less than 25% seen once. The source material was PBMCs or a T cell subset sorted from them (not recorded which). The receptor set was obtained from an adult woman who had mild COVID-19 (a few samples of this study predate the infection). Cell type and time point are not known.

This sequence joins TRBV19 and TRBJ2-4; D is tentatively TRBD1 or TRBD2 (6 bases each). The V end lost 3 bases, the J end lost 6 bases, and 12 bases lay between the germline ends. The CDR3 contains 14 residues. CDR1 LNHDA and CDR2 SQIVND come from the germline V gene (reference sequence). As DNA, the CDR3 is TGTGCCAGTAGTATGGGCAGGGGAGGAAACATTCAGTACTTC. Translation: CASSMGRGGNIQYF.

This clonotype was found a few times. V usage is TRBV30 and J usage is TRBJ2-7; 8 nucleotides match TRBD1. CDR3 length: 15 amino acids. Germline CDR1 is GTSNPN and CDR2 is SVGIG (reference sequence). V lost 8 bases, J lost 3 bases, and 15 bases stayed unmatched. The CDR3 nucleotides are TGTGCCCCCAGACAGGGGTCTTCTGACAGCTACGAGCAGTACTTC. Translation gives CAPRQGSSDSYEQYF. Using reference TRBV30 and TRBJ2-7 for the parts outside the CDR3, the full variable domain is SQTIHQWPATLVQPVGSPLSLECTVEGTSNPNLYWYRQAAGRGLQLLFYSVGIGQISSEVPQNLSASRPQDRQFILSSKKLLLSDSGFYLCAPRQGSSDSYEQYFGPGTRLTVT.